Shown below are 17 T cell receptor beta chains from a single sample sequenced in a study of early T cells in non-severe SARS-CoV-2 infection. TCRdb recomputed calls from the 5' RACE reads with MiXCR, one row per CDR3 protein. The sample includes 70,000 or so distinct CDR3 sequences, around 13% of them seen just once. The specimen was whole blood. The receptor source for this set is an adult who was a healthcare worker with PCR-confirmed SARS-CoV-2 infection or an uninfected control (not recorded which).

In this sample, this clonotype turned up many times. The V gene is TRBV30, the J gene TRBJ2-3; TRBD2 agrees at 7 bases. With V trimmed by 0 bases and J by 6 bases, 6 bases remained unmatched. The CDR3 contains 14 residues. The germline V gene encodes CDR1 GTSNPN and CDR2 SVGIG (reference sequence). The CDR3 spells CAWSVTGRTDTQYF. CDR3 coding DNA: TGTGCCTGGAGTGTAACCGGGAGGACGGATACGCAGTATTTT.

The chain recombines TRBV5-4 with TRBJ2-7; 7 nucleotides line up with TRBD1. CDR1 is SGHNT and CDR2 is YYREEE in the germline V gene (reference sequence). The CDR3 is 15 residues long. J gave up 5 bases and V 2 bases, and 10 bases lay outside the gene matches. Here the CDR3 reads CASSFTQGVQNEQYF. The CDR3 DNA follows: TGTGCCAGCAGCTTCACCCAGGGGGTGCAGAACGAGCAGTACTTC. Supplemented by reference TRBV5-4 and TRBJ2-7, the full variable domain reads ETGVTQSPTHLIKTRGQQVTLRCSSQSGHNTVSWYQQALGQGPQFIFQYYREEENGRGNFPPRFSGLQFPNYSSELNVNALELDDSALYLCASSFTQGVQNEQYFGPGTRLTVT.

This clonotype was recorded at least ten times. The rearrangement links TRBV7-2 to TRBJ1-5; D not resolved. There are 14 residues in the CDR3. The germline V gene has CDR1 SGHTA and CDR2 FQGNSA. Trimming stripped 2 bases from V and 0 bases from J, with 5 bases between. CDR3 nucleotides: TGTGCCAGCAGCTTAAAGGGTAGCAATCAGCCCCAGCATTTT. Translated: CASSLKGSNQPQHF.

The rearrangement links TRBV6-6 to TRBJ1-5; TRBD1 agrees at 10 bases. CDR3 length: 17 residues. CDR1 and CDR2 from the germline V gene are MNHNY and SVGAGI (reference sequence). V shed 6 bases and J 0 bases; nucleotides not matched to a gene: 8. CDR3 residues: CASSPLGQGGSNQPQHF. DNA for the CDR3: TGTGCCAGCAGCCCCCTCGGACAGGGGGGTAGCAATCAGCCCCAGCATTTT.

This clonotype was observed many times. The rearrangement joins TRBV7-9 to TRBJ1-1, with no clear D. Germline V gene data show CDR1 as SEHNR and CDR2 as FQNEAQ (reference sequence). V was pared by 5 bases and J by 8 bases, with 12 bases between. The CDR3 runs to 12 residues. The CDR3 nucleotides are TGTGCCAGCAGCACCGGACGGATCGAAGCTTTCTTT. Translating gives CASSTGRIEAFF.

There are many counts of this clonotype. The chain combines TRBV20-1 with TRBJ2-1; 8 nucleotides align to TRBD1. Per germline, CDR1 DFQATT and CDR2 SNEGSKA (reference sequence). The CDR3 has 15 amino acids. V trimming: 5 bases; J trimming: 4 bases; junction bases outside the gene matches: 10. CDR3 protein: CSARLDRGRYNEQFF. In nucleotides, the CDR3 is TGCAGTGCTCGGTTAGACAGGGGACGATACAATGAGCAGTTCTTC.

This clonotype has at least ten counts. The chain is built from TRBV20-1 and TRBJ2-7, with D hard to call. The CDR3 extends over 13 amino acids. Germline V gene sequence: CDR1 DFQATT, CDR2 SNEGSKA (reference sequence). V lost 0 bases, J lost 0 bases, and 6 bases lay in between. CDR3 loop: CSARDIDSYEQYF. CDR3 DNA sequence: TGCAGTGCTAGAGACATTGACTCCTACGAGCAGTACTTC.

This clonotype was picked up many times. This chain uses TRBV9 with TRBJ1-2; D remains unclear. CDR1 is SGDLS, CDR2 YYNGEE, per germline. The CDR3 has 15 residues. V lost 0 bases and J 2 bases, leaving 11 bases between the germline ends. The DNA of the CDR3 is TGTGCCAGCAGCGTAGCCCTCGACATCAACTATGGCTACACCTTC. It encodes CASSVALDINYGYTF.

This chain uses TRBV6-4 with TRBJ2-3, with D unclear. CDR3 length: 14 residues. Germline V lookup: CDR1 MRHNA, CDR2 SNTAGT. V dropped 0 bases and J dropped 4 bases, with 8 bases sitting between them. DNA for the CDR3: TGTGCCAGCAGTGACTCGGGCCAGTCAGATACGCAGTATTTT. Translation gives CASSDSGQSDTQYF.

The chain carries TRBV29-1 and TRBJ2-7; TRBD2 might be the D (6 bases). V was cut by 0 bases and J by 3 bases, with 12 bases left in between. Per the germline V gene, CDR1 is SQVTM and CDR2 is ANQGSEA. This CDR3 spans 14 amino acids. In DNA form, the CDR3 reads TGCAGCGTTGAAGATCAAGGAGGGATCTACGAGCAGTACTTC. This encodes CSVEDQGGIYEQYF.

This clonotype was picked up many times. The V gene is TRBV6-6, the J gene TRBJ2-7; 7 bases match TRBD1. Unmatched junction bases numbered 1, after V lost 3 bases and J lost 5 bases. The CDR3 is 12 amino acids. The germline CDR1 and CDR2 sequences are MNHNY and SVGAGI (reference sequence). The CDR3, as DNA: TGTGCCAGCAGTTATGGACAGGACGAGCAGTACTTC. Translated: CASSYGQDEQYF.

This clonotype showed up just once. This may arise from a read error, as a much more abundant clone is one base away. J is TRBJ2-7 and V is TRBV11-2; TRBD1 agrees at 8 bases. This CDR3 is built from 15 residues. Germline loops: CDR1 SGHAT, CDR2 FQNNGV. The CDR3 DNA sequence: TGTGCCAGCACCCCCGAACCGGGACAGGAGTACGAGCGGTACTTC. It is translated as CASTPEPGQEYERYF.

This clonotype was seen at least ten times. The chain links TRBV6-5 to TRBJ2-7; perhaps TRBD1 as D (6 bases). The germline V gene has CDR1 MNHEY and CDR2 SVGAGI. Trimming left V 6 bases short and J 5 bases short, with 17 bases between. The CDR3 covers 14 residues. CDR3 sequence (DNA): TGTGCCAGCAGAAACAGGGATCTTCGGAACGAGCAGTACTTC. Protein sequence: CASRNRDLRNEQYF.

In its sample, this clonotype was seen many times. The rearrangement uses TRBV20-1 and TRBJ1-3; tentative D call: TRBD1 (6 bases). The ends were cut back, 6 bases at V and 4 bases at J, with 10 bases in the middle. The CDR3 length is 12 residues. The V gene's germline CDR1 is DFQATT and CDR2 SNEGSKA (reference sequence). DNA for the CDR3: TGCAGTGCCCGAGACAGGGGAAACACCATATATTTT. Translating it yields CSARDRGNTIYF.

This clonotype has just a few counts. V gene TRBV9 combines with J gene TRBJ1-1; D not resolved. Germline values: CDR1 SGDLS, CDR2 YYNGEE. The V gene lost 0 bases and the J gene lost 0 bases, with 9 bases spanning the gap. The CDR3 spans 15 residues. In nucleotides, the CDR3 is TGTGCCAGCAGCGTAGATCTTGGTGTGAACACTGAAGCTTTCTTT. Protein sequence: CASSVDLGVNTEAFF. Based on the CDR3 plus reference TRBV9 and TRBJ1-1, the full variable domain is DSGVTQTPKHLITATGQRVTLRCSPRSGDLSVYWYQQSLDQGLQFLIQYYNGEERAKGNILERFSAQQFPDLHSELNLSSLELGDSALYFCASSVDLGVNTEAFFGQGTRLTVV.

At least ten counts were recorded for this clonotype. The chain is built from TRBV4-2 and TRBJ2-5; D uncertain. Germline lookup yields CDR1 LGHNA and CDR2 YNFKEQ. Trimming took 0 bases from V and 5 from J, leaving 13 bases between them. This CDR3 comprises 15 residues. The CDR3 reads CASSQEDGTGETQYF. CDR3 in DNA: TGTGCCAGCAGCCAAGAAGACGGAACTGGGGAGACCCAGTACTTC.

This clonotype has a count of ten or more. This rearrangement joins TRBV5-1 to TRBJ1-4; D not resolved. V lost 6 bases and J lost 3, with 12 bases in between. CDR3 length: 14 residues. The germline gives CDR1 SGHRS, CDR2 YFSETQ. The CDR3 loop reads CASKTQAANEKLFF. The CDR3 DNA is TGCGCCAGCAAAACGCAGGCGGCTAATGAAAAACTGTTTTTT.